This paragraph covers one TCR beta chain sequence. These data come from a study of T cell responses to AZD1222 COVID-19 vaccine. Measured with immunoSEQ multiplex PCR; TCRdb has only the in-frame clones, and not every one. The table lists fewer than 180,000 clones, roughly 94% of them singletons. Per the germline V gene, CDR1 is SQVTM and CDR2 is ANQGSEA. The CDR3 covers 14 residues. V was cut by 6 bases and J by 4 bases, with 18 bases left in between. This chain joins TRBV29-1 and TRBJ1-1; TRBD1 might be the D (5 bases). The source is an adult in good health. The specimen was peripheral blood, collected on day 0 of AZD1222 vaccination. The CDR3 sequence: CSVGDLRGTTEAFF. The DNA of the CDR3 is TGCAGCGTAGGGGACCTACGTGGAACCACTGAAGCTTTCTTT.